This T cell receptor beta chain is drawn from a study of blood T cell repertoires in COVID-19. There are 13 residues in the CDR3. V gave up 1 base and J gave up 2 bases, with 8 bases separating them. Germline-derived CDR1 and CDR2 are GTSNPN and SVGIG (reference sequence). Data came from immunoSEQ multiplex PCR; TCRdb stores just in-frame clones and leaves some out. This table has some 380,000 clones, 90% appearing once. The chain links TRBV30 to TRBJ2-5; D might be TRBD2 (6 bases). Sequences were obtained from peripheral blood. The receptor comes from a man aged 18 to 35 with active or convalescent COVID-19. CDR3 coding DNA: TGTGCCTGGAGTGGGGACTCGCAAGAGACCCAGTACTTC. Protein sequence: CAWSGDSQETQYF. The entire variable domain, with the rest obtained from reference TRBV30 and TRBJ2-5, is as follows: SQTIHQWPATLVQPVGSPLSLECTVEGTSNPNLYWYRQAAGRGLQLLFYSVGIGQISSEVPQNLSASRPQDRQFILSSKKLLLSDSGFYLCAWSGDSQETQYFGPGTRLLVL.